Described below is a single T cell receptor beta chain sequence and its context. The antigen is not known. This entry is derived from a study of OX40 agonist ivuxolimab in advanced cancers. The study, taken as a whole, reports: Some nonresponders also had low normalized T-cell clonal expansion. More expanded clones were found, on average, in CD8+ than in CD4+ T cells.

There are 14 residues in the CDR3. V was cut by 6 bases and J by 2 bases, with 13 bases left in between. CDR1 and CDR2 from the germline V gene are MNHNS and SASEGT. TCRdb's table, derived via immunoSEQ multiplex PCR, lists solely in-frame clones and lacks some. The table has some 45,000 clones, 75% to 90% seen once. This specimen was CD4+ or CD8+ T cells sorted from blood, taken in a trial of the OX40 agonist ivuxolimab. This receptor was taken from an adult with an advanced solid tumor such as melanoma, head and neck, liver or kidney cancer. The chain uses TRBV6-1 and TRBJ1-2; D perhaps matches TRBD1 (6 bases). The CDR3 loop reads CASRLGGANYGYTF. In DNA, the CDR3 is TGTGCCAGCAGGCTGGGGGGGGCGAACTATGGCTACACCTTC.